This TCR beta chain was sequenced for a study of shared clonotypes between healthy human individuals. What CD8 memory combined were CD45RO+ cells and CCR7-negative CD45RA+ TemRA cells. This CDR3 has 18 amino acids. Germline CDR1 reads SGDLS; CDR2 reads YYNGEE. Unmatched junction bases numbered 16, after V lost 3 bases and J lost 3 bases. Profiling relied on immunoSEQ multiplex PCR, and the TCRdb table lists in-frame clones only, not all of them. Of around 690,000 clones in the sample, 90% were seen once. The TCR comes from a man younger than 30 in good health. Some clones in this sample may be carry-over from other donors' samples. The sequencing sample was made of memory CD8+ T cells from PBMCs. Subset of the sample: CD45RO+ cells pooled with CCR7-negative TemRA cells. The chain links TRBV9 to TRBJ1-2, with 8 bases aligning to TRBD1. CDR3 region: CASSGITSQGALDYGYTF. CDR3 nucleotides: TGTGCCAGCAGCGGAATTACGTCGCAGGGGGCTCTTGACTATGGCTACACCTTC.